A single sample is the source of the 5 T cell receptor beta chains below, sequenced in a study of T cells after yellow fever vaccination. TCRdb fed the 5' RACE reads into MiXCR, producing one record per CDR3 protein. This table holds hundreds of thousands of distinct CDR3 sequences, 9.5% to 15% found once. The sample consisted of CD4+ T cells sorted from PBMCs, taken 15 days after the yellow fever booster vaccination. The origin of the receptors is a man aged 18 to 30 who received the YFV17D yellow fever vaccine.

This clonotype was seen only once. Since a much larger clone is just one base distant, this may be a read error. This is likely a read error, given that the CDR3 carries no conserved phenylalanine or tryptophan at its end. The chain employs TRBV5-1 and TRBJ2-3; D not certain. The CDR3 sequence is 16 residues long. V lost 1 base and J 4 bases, leaving 16 bases between the germline ends. The germline gives CDR1 SGHRS, CDR2 YFSETQ. The CDR3 nucleotides are TGCGCCAGCAGCTTGTATGCCGGCACGACCTCAGATACGCAGTATCTT. It yields the protein CASSLYAGTTSDTQYL.

This clonotype came up a few times. This chain links TRBV5-1 with TRBJ1-2; TRBD1 might be the D (5 bases). V lost 2 bases and J lost 2, with 7 bases in between. The CDR3 has 13 amino acids. In germline, CDR1 is SGHRS, CDR2 YFSETQ. As DNA, the CDR3 is TGCGCCAGCAGCTTACAGGAGAACTATGGCTACACCTTC. Residues: CASSLQENYGYTF.

In this sample, this clonotype turned up a few times. The rearrangement links TRBV12-3 or TRBV12-4 to TRBJ1-2; 7 bases map to TRBD1. V shed 5 bases, J shed 0 bases, and the junction held 9 bases outside the gene matches. There are 16 residues in the CDR3. This CDR3 is CASSPRDRSANYGYTF. CDR3 nucleotides: TGTGCCAGCAGTCCCCGGGACAGATCCGCTAACTATGGCTACACCTTC.

This clonotype was counted ten times or more. The V gene is TRBV24-1, the J gene TRBJ1-5; D remains unclear. The CDR3 sequence is 14 residues long. V shed 10 bases and J shed 3 bases, with 15 bases lying between them. Per germline, CDR1 KGHDR and CDR2 SFDVKD. As DNA, the CDR3 is TGTGCCACGCGGATGGTCGAATCCAATCAGCCCCAGCATTTT. Translating it yields CATRMVESNQPQHF.

This clonotype was seen a handful of times. The chain combines TRBV3-1 with TRBJ2-5; perhaps D is TRBD1 or TRBD2 (5 bases each). CDR1 and CDR2 (germline): LGHDT, YNNKEL (reference sequence). This CDR3 spans 13 amino acids. The V gene lost 5 bases and the J gene lost 7 bases, with 14 bases spanning the gap. The CDR3 DNA reads as TGTGCCAGCAGCTTCGACCCGAGGGGGACCCAGTACTTC. Its translation is CASSFDPRGTQYF.